This TCR beta chain is from a study of molecular identifiers for immune sequencing clone quantification. Naive CD8 T cells were FACS-sorted by CD8+CD4-CCR7+CD45RA+ markers. This clonotype was seen repeatedly, ten times or more. Its antigen is still unknown. The ends were cut back, 7 bases at V and 3 bases at J, with 12 bases in the middle. The V gene's germline CDR1 is MNHEY and CDR2 SVGEGT. The CDR3 is 14 residues long. TCRdb re-analysed the PCR reads in MiXCR, keeping a single row per CDR3 protein. This sample yields 80,000 to 95,000 distinct CDR3 sequences, of which around 20% are seen a single time; roughly 0.8% belongs to the top ten. Study-level findings and limits: In CMV-specific effectors, clones above 20 copies held over 97% of molecules; naive, under 1%.

V and J are TRBV6-2 or TRBV6-3 and TRBJ2-2; D might be TRBD1 or TRBD2, each matching 6 bases. The sequenced sample consisted of naive CD8+ T cells from blood, with Jurkat cell RNA spiked in. As to subset: FACS-sorted CD8+CD4-CCR7+CD45RA+ naive T cells. The clonotype comes from a human donor in good health. Some libraries in this study had Jurkat cell RNA spiked in. CDR3 coding DNA: TGTGCCAGCACTAGGGGGGCAGACACCGGGGAGCTGTTTTTT. It yields the protein CASTRGADTGELFF.